These T cell receptor beta chains were read from a single sample in a study of blood T cell repertoires in COVID-19. Libraries were prepared by immunoSEQ multiplex PCR; TCRdb keeps only in-frame clonotypes and omits some of them. The sample contains approximately 63,000 clones, 60% to 85% of which appear only once. Sample: peripheral blood. The source of these receptors is a woman of 80 years or more with acute or convalescent COVID-19. The CDR3 runs from the conserved cysteine through the conserved F or W. Fields, in order: D gene, clone size, V gene, J gene, CDR3 DNA, CDR3 protein. D genes are given only for firm matches. Not all rows give a size; the values are once, few, many and, for expanded clones, a class.

NA	NA	TRBV6-6	TRBJ2-7	TGTGCCAGCGTATCGGGAGCGCATACCCTCAGGATAGAGCAGTACTTC	CASVSGAHTLRIEQYF
NA	NA	TRBV9	TRBJ2-1	TGTGCCAGCAGCCCAAAGGGGAGGCCCTACAATGAGCAGTTCTTC	CASSPKGRPYNEQFF
NA	NA	TRBV6-5	TRBJ1-1	TGTGCCAGCAGTTACTCGCCAGTGAGGACTGAAGCTTTCTTT	CASSYSPVRTEAFF
TRBD2	NA	TRBV6-1	TRBJ2-3	TGTGCCAGCAGTGGGGCTAGCGGGAGGAGGGCAGATACGCAGTATTTT	CASSGASGRRADTQYF
NA	once	TRBV24-1	TRBJ1-5	TGTGCCACCAGTGCGGGAGACACCCAGCATTTT	CATSAGDTQHF
TRBD1	few	TRBV19	TRBJ1-5	TGTGCCAGTAAGGACAGGGCGTATAGCAATCAGCCCCAGCATTTT	CASKDRAYSNQPQHF
TRBD2	NA	TRBV2	TRBJ2-7	TGTGCCAGCAGTCGACTAGCTACAAGCAACGAGCAGTACTTC	CASSRLATSNEQYF
TRBD1	NA	TRBV27	TRBJ1-3	TGTGCCAGCAGCCGCGACAGGGCCCACTCTGGAAACACCATATATTTT	CASSRDRAHSGNTIYF
NA	NA	TRBV2	TRBJ2-5	TGTGCCAGCAGTGCCCAGCAAGAGACCCAGTACTTC	CASSAQQETQYF
NA	NA	TRBV12-3/TRBV12-4	TRBJ2-7	TGTGCCAGCAGTCCCGGAGGCGGGGAGCAGTACTTC	CASSPGGGEQYF
NA	NA	TRBV28	TRBJ1-2	TGTGCCAGCAGCCGGAACTATGGCTACACCTTC	CASSRNYGYTF